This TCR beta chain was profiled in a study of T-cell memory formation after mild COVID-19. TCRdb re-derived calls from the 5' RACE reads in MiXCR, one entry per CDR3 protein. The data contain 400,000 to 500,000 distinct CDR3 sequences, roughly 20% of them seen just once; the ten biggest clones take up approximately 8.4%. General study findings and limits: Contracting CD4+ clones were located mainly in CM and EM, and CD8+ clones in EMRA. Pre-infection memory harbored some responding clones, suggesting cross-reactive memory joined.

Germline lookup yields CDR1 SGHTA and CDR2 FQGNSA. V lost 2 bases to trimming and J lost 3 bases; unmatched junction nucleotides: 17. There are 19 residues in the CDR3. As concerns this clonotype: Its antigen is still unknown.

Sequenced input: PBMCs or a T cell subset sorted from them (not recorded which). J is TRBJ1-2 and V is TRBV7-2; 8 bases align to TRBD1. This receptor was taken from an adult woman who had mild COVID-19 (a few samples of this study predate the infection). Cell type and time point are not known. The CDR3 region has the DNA TGTGCCAGCAGCTTAAGCGCCCATGTGGCAGGGGGCGTTCACTATGGCTACACCTTC. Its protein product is CASSLSAHVAGGVHYGYTF.